This T cell receptor (beta chain) was retrieved from a study of OX40 agonist ivuxolimab in advanced cancers. For the study in its entirety: Ivuxolimab, which targeted the costimulatory receptor OX40 (CD134), was an agonistic, fully human IgG2 monoclonal antibody. Intravenous ivuxolimab was administered to patients every 2 weeks at six dose levels: 0.01, 0.1, 0.3, 1.5, 3 and 10 mg/kg. Partial responses occurred in three dose-escalation patients, of whom one had hepatocellular carcinoma and two had cutaneous melanoma. Peripheral TCRbeta sequencing was intended to test whether TCR sequence diversity was altered and clonal T-cell expansion was caused by ivuxolimab. A male proportion of 70% to 90% and a mean age of approximately 62 years, ranging from about 23 to 90, were recorded for the dose-escalation cohort. Prior anti-PD-1, anti-PD-L1 or anti-CTLA-4 therapy was permitted, and checkpoint inhibitors had been received by 30% to 40% of dose-escalation patients. The paper reports the monotherapy dose-escalation portion (N of about 50 patients) of the phase I ivuxolimab trial. Of the roughly 51 patients in dose escalation, 19 had hepatocellular carcinoma, approximately 15 had melanoma, 9 had renal cell carcinoma and 9 had head and neck cancer.

Genomic DNA was isolated from the sorted cells so that the TCRbeta CDR3 region could be sequenced. The immunoSEQ Assay was used for sequencing of TCRbeta CDR3 regions. TCRdb obtained this table from immuneACCESS and retained in-frame rearrangements with V and J assigned. These tables miss some clones; where compared with another copy, unresolved V genes account for less than half of the shortfall, and the remainder is unexplained. A total of about 120,000 clones appear in this sample, around 93% of them only once. The top ten clones comprise less than 0.2% of the sample. The trial excluded patients who had a history of autoimmune disease or who were on systemic immunosuppression. Peripheral blood for TCR sequencing was collected from all dose cohorts at baseline, on cycle 4 day 1, and on cycle 7 day 1. The samples were taken from a phase I, first-in-human, multicenter, open-label dose-escalation trial of ivuxolimab. Adults with locally advanced or metastatic head and neck squamous cell, hepatocellular, melanoma or renal cell carcinoma were enrolled in the trial. Before TCR sequencing, CD4+ and CD8+ T cells were separately sorted from peripheral blood.

With respect to this clone: What this receptor recognizes is not known. No base qualities exist here, and no much larger clone lies one base off it.

CDR1 SGHNT and CDR2 YENEEA were looked up in the germline V gene. The CDR3 spans 15 residues, from the cysteine through the phenylalanine. Just the 45-base CDR3 DNA is kept, in frame starting at base 1. Trimming leaves V shorter by 1 base and J shorter by 0 bases, with the junction holding 3 bases beyond the gene matches. Summary of the overall study and its limitations: At doses of 0.1 to 3.0 mg/kg, clonal expansion of both CD4+ and CD8+ blood T cells was observed from baseline to week 6. The antigen specificity of the peripheral T cells that underwent clonal expansion was not determined. After ivuxolimab, more expanded clones were found on average in CD8+ T cells than in CD4+ T cells. Low levels of normalized T-cell clonal expansion were also seen in some patients who did not respond. In partial responders in the 0.1-3.0 mg/kg groups, normalized peripheral clonal expansion was found to be among the lowest, especially among CD8+ T cells.

This TCR was recovered from an adult with an advanced solid tumor such as melanoma, head and neck, liver or kidney cancer. Sequenced here: CD4+ or CD8+ T cells sorted from blood, sampled in a trial of the OX40 agonist ivuxolimab. The sequence is built from TRBV11-3 and TRBJ2-7; 7 junctional bases match TRBD2. The nucleotides read TGTGCCAGCAGCTTAGCGGGGGGTCCCTCCTACGAGCAGTACTTC. This sequence encodes CASSLAGGPSYEQYF.